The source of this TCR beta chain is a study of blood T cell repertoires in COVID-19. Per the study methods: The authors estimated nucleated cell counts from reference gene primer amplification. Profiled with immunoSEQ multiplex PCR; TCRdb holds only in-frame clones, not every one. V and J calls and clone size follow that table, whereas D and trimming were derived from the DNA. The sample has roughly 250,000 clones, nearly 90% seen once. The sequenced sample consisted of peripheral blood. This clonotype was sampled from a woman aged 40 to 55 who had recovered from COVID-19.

CDR3 DNA sequence: TGTGCCAGCAGCGGACAGGAGTCCCAGCCCCAGCATTTT. It encodes CASSGQESQPQHF. The V gene is TRBV7-8, the J gene TRBJ1-5, with TRBD1 matching over 7 bases. The CDR3 has 13 amino acids. Losses at the gene ends were 5 bases for V and 7 bases for J; bases not matched to a gene: 5. Germline V CDR1 and CDR2: SGHVS, FQNEAQ. Full variable domain (outside the CDR3, taken from reference TRBV7-8 and TRBJ1-5): GAGVSQSPRYKVAKRGQDVALRCDPISGHVSLFWYQQALGQGPEFLTYFQNEAQLDKSGLPSDRFFAERPEGSVSTLKIQRTQQEDSAVYLCASSGQESQPQHFGDGTRLSIL.